These T cell receptor beta chains were read from a single sample in a study of T-cell reconstitution after alpha-beta-depleted transplantation in children. TCRdb reanalysed the PCR reads using MiXCR and keeps one entry per CDR3 protein. Of tens of thousands of distinct CDR3 sequences listed, 4.9% are singletons. The sample here was PBMCs, mostly from graft donor cells, taken 180 days after TCRalphabeta/CD19-depleted stem cell transplant. These receptors were obtained from a boy under two years old who had a stem cell transplant for acute myeloid leukemia, so the T cells may come from the graft donor. The CDR3 runs from the conserved cysteine through the conserved F or W. Each size is once, few, many, or a class for an expanded clone.

j_call	v_call	clone_size	cdr3_aa
TRBJ1-1	TRBV10-3	many	CAISTLATGASTEAFF
TRBJ2-4	TRBV28	many	CASSHPAGTKNIQYF
TRBJ1-1	TRBV13	many	CASSSWTALDTEAFF
TRBJ2-1	TRBV2	many	CASSVAGGLYNEQFF
TRBJ1-5	TRBV7-8	many	CASSPGRLPQPQHF
TRBJ1-1	TRBV6-2/TRBV6-3	many	CASSRDRANTEAFF
TRBJ2-1	TRBV12-3/TRBV12-4	many	CASSPALADDYNEQFF
TRBJ2-1	TRBV24-1	many	CATSERRLAGEQFF
TRBJ1-5	TRBV20-1	many	CSAGTGSGQPQHF
TRBJ2-7	TRBV12-3/TRBV12-4	many	CASSFDRVVGEQYF
TRBJ2-2	TRBV2	many	CASSGGSGGELFF
TRBJ2-2	TRBV29-1	many	CSVLGTPNTGELFF
TRBJ2-1	TRBV6-5	many	CASSSFWTSGGAGNEQFF
TRBJ2-5	TRBV24-1	many	CATSDFGGGIMQETQYF
TRBJ2-3	TRBV20-1	many	CSASHQDFLADTQYF
TRBJ2-2	TRBV4-3	many	CASSQDSGYTGELFF
TRBJ2-3	TRBV28	many	CASSATGWNLTDTQYF
TRBJ2-1	TRBV12-3/TRBV12-4	many	CASSRGGDGDNEQFF
TRBJ2-5	TRBV12-3/TRBV12-4	many	CASSFDIEETQYF
TRBJ1-2	TRBV7-2	many	CASRTSRSNYGYTF
TRBJ1-3	TRBV20-1	many	CSARARDAPGGNTIYF
TRBJ1-1	TRBV14	many	CASSHALNTEAFF
TRBJ1-2	TRBV11-2	many	CASSLYPTDGKFYGYTF
TRBJ2-1	TRBV13	many	CASSLLAGSKDEQFF
TRBJ1-2	TRBV3-1	many	CASRTDNYGYTF
TRBJ2-5	TRBV20-1	many	CSALPRETQYF
TRBJ1-2	TRBV6-1	many	CASSPDRRVRGYGYTF
TRBJ2-5	TRBV7-2	many	CASTGGQTQYF
TRBJ2-7	TRBV7-9	many	CASSLVGTASYEQYF
TRBJ2-2	TRBV11-3	many	CASSLAPITGELFF
TRBJ2-7	TRBV7-9	many	CASSYALKSYEQYF
TRBJ1-1	TRBV12-3/TRBV12-4	many	CASSFLAEAFF
TRBJ2-1	TRBV27	many	CASSFTGGDEQFF
TRBJ2-6	TRBV5-1	many	CASRQGATSGANVLTF
TRBJ2-2	TRBV18	many	CASSATGVNTGELFF
TRBJ2-3	TRBV23-1	many	CASSQSPGVEWTDTQYF
TRBJ1-5	TRBV12-3/TRBV12-4	many	CASSFRQVREPQHF
TRBJ2-4	TRBV20-1	many	CSASNRDRVIAKNIQYF
TRBJ2-3	TRBV5-1	many	CASSSTVTDTQYF
TRBJ2-1	TRBV20-1	many	CSARALAYNEQFF
TRBJ2-2	TRBV21-1	many	CASSKGQVNTGELFF
TRBJ2-3	TRBV7-9	many	CASSLRRPAGRGGDTQYF
TRBJ2-2	TRBV7-9	many	CASSFGWTRHSGELFF
TRBJ1-2	TRBV4-1	many	CASAGGGWGYTF
TRBJ2-1	TRBV27	many	CASSLGTGVSNEQFF
TRBJ2-3	TRBV12-3/TRBV12-4	many	CASSPGPGLRTDTQYF
TRBJ2-1	TRBV24-1	many	CATSDFQRGGYNEQFF
TRBJ1-6	TRBV9	many	CASSARESYNSPLHF
TRBJ2-1	TRBV7-2	many	CASSLPAGLAGSTYNEQFF
TRBJ2-3	TRBV10-3	many	CAISGLAGDTQYF
TRBJ1-5	TRBV4-2	many	CASSQGLREGQPQHF
TRBJ2-7	TRBV12-3/TRBV12-4	many	CASSLGILSEQYF
TRBJ2-7	TRBV15	many	CATSRDRWRWEQYF
TRBJ1-1	TRBV18	many	CASSSYTEAFF
TRBJ2-7	TRBV6-5	many	CASSYKPPWFRDISYEQYF
TRBJ2-3	TRBV24-1	many	CATSDRDITDTQYF
TRBJ2-2	TRBV15	many	CATSRERGANTGELFF
TRBJ1-1	TRBV4-3	many	CASSFDRARRNTEAFF
TRBJ1-6	TRBV29-1	many	CSQKPLHF
TRBJ2-3	TRBV28	many	CASSARSTDTQYF